The present T cell receptor (beta chain) was sequenced within a study of blood T cell repertoires in COVID-19. Clones were sequenced by immunoSEQ multiplex PCR, and TCRdb holds only the in-frame ones, with some missing. The sample holds about 170,000 clones, 90% to 95% seen once. The TCR was taken from a middle-aged man with acute or convalescent COVID-19. The specimen was peripheral blood.

The CDR3 DNA is TGTGCCAGCAGTTTATTTGGTGGAGGGGACACCGGGGAGCTGTTTTTT. Translating gives CASSLFGGGDTGELFF. The chain combines TRBV27 with TRBJ2-2; TRBD2 might be the D (6 bases). The V end lost 1 base, the J end lost 3 bases, and 12 bases lay between the germline ends. The CDR3 extends over 16 amino acids. The germline gives CDR1 MNHEY, CDR2 SMNVEV (reference sequence).